This T cell receptor (beta chain) was sequenced in a study of early T cells in non-severe SARS-CoV-2 infection. At the level of the study: It was bulk RNA from unsorted whole blood that was sequenced, and the chains were unpaired. Regarding the study as a whole: In VDJdb matching, anti-spike CD8 responses were favored while private and CD4 specificities went missing.

V lost 4 bases and J 0 bases, leaving 15 bases between the germline ends. CDR1 and CDR2 (germline): SQVTM, ANQGSEA. The CDR3 is 15 amino acids. This clonotype was found many times. Its antigen is unknown. Individual cDNA molecules were tagged with unique molecular identifiers. TCRdb passed the 5' RACE reads through MiXCR, listing each CDR3 protein once. The sample shows some 60,000 distinct CDR3 sequences, roughly 8% of them seen only once. The clonotype comes from an adult who was a healthcare worker with PCR-confirmed SARS-CoV-2 infection or an uninfected control (not recorded which). The rearrangement joins TRBV29-1 to TRBJ1-2, with TRBD1 as a possible D gene (6 bases). Specimen: whole blood. CDR3 sequence reads: CSVGLRDNPNYGYTF. The CDR3, as DNA: TGCAGCGTTGGCTTGAGGGACAACCCTAACTATGGCTACACCTTC.